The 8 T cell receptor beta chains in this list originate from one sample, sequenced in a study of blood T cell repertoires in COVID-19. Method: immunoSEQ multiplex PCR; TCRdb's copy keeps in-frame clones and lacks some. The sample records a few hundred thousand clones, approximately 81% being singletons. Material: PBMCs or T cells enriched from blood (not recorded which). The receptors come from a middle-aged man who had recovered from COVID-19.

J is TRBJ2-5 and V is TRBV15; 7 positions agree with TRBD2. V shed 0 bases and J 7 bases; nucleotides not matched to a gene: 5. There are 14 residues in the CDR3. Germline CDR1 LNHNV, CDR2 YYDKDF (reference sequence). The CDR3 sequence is CATSRDIGRGTQYF. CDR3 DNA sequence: TGTGCCACCAGCAGAGATATTGGGAGGGGGACCCAGTACTTC.

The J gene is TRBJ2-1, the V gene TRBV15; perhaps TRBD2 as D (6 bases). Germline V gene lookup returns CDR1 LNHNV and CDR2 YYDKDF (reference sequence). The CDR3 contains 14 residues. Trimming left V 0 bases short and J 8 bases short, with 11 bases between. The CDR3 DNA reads TGTGCCACCAGCAGAGATCCTTCGGGAGATGAGCAGTTCTTC. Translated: CATSRDPSGDEQFF.

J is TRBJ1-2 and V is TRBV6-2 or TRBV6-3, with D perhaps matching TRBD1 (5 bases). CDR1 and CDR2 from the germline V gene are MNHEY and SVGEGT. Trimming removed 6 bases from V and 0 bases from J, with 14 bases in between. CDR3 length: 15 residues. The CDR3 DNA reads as TGTGCCAGCAGCCCCCCATGGGGGGCTAACTATGGCTACACCTTC. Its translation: CASSPPWGANYGYTF.

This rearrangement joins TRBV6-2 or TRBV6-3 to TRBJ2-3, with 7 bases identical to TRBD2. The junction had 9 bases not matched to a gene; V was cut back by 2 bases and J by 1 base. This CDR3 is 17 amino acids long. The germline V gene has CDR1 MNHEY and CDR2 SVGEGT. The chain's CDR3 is CASSYGGRAVGTDTQYF. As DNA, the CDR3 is TGTGCCAGCAGTTACGGAGGGAGGGCTGTCGGCACAGATACGCAGTATTTT.

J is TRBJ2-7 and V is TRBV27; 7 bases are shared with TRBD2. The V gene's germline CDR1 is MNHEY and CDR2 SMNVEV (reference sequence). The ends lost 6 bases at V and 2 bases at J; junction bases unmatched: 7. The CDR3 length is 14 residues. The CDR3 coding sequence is TGTGCCAGCAGGCCTACTAGCGCGACCTACGAGCAGTACTTC. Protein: CASRPTSATYEQYF.

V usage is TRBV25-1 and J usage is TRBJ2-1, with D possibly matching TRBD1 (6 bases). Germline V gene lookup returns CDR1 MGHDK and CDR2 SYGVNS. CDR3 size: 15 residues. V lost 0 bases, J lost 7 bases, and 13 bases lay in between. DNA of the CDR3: TGTGCCAGCAGTGAATATAGGACCCAGGGGAATGAGCAGTTCTTC. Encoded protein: CASSEYRTQGNEQFF.

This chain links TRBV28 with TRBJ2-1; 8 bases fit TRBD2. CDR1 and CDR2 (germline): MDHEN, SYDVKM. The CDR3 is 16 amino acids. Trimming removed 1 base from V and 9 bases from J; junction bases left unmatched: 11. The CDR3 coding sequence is TGTGCCAGCAGTTTATCCCCGGGAGCGGGAGAAGGTGAGCAGTTCTTC. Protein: CASSLSPGAGEGEQFF.

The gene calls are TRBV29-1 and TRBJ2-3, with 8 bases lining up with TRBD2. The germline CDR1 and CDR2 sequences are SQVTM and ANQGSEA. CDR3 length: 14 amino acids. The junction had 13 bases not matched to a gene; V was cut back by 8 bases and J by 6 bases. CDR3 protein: CSPGGFGGGDTQYF. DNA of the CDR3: TGCAGCCCGGGGGGGTTTGGCGGGGGCGATACGCAGTATTTT.